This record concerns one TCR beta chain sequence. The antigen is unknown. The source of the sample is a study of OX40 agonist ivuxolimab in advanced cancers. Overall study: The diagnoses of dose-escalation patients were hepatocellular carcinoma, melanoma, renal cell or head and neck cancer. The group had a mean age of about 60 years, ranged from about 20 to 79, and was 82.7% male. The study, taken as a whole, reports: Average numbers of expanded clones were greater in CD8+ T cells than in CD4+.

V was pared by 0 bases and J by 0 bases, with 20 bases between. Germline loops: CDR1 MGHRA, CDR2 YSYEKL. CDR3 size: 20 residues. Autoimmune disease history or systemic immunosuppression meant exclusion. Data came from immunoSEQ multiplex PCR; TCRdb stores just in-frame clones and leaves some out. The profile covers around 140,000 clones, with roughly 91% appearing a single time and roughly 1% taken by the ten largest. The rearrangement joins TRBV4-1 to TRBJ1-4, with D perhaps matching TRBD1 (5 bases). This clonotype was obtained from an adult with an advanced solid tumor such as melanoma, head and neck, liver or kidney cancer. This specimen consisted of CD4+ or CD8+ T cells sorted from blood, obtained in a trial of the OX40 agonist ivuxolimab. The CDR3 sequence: CASSQDRPTALLSTNEKLFF. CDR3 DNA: TGCGCCAGCAGCCAAGATCGGCCGACAGCACTATTATCAACTAATGAAAAACTGTTTTTT.